The rows below give T cell receptor beta chains drawn from one sample of a study of prognosis after radiotherapy for stage I lung cancer. TCRdb passed the multiplex PCR reads through MiXCR, listing each CDR3 protein once. The data contain 20,000 to 30,000 distinct CDR3 sequences, 30% of them seen just once; the ten biggest clones take up about 32%. The sample consisted of PBMCs, taken before or after stereotactic body radiation therapy (not recorded which). The receptor source for this set is a donor of 50 years or more with non-small cell lung cancer. The conserved cysteine and the conserved F or W are not part of the CDR3 here. Fields, in order: clone size, D gene, V gene, J gene, CDR3 protein. A D gene is named only where the DNA matches it firmly. A row's size may be missing; if present it is once, few, many or a size class.

many	NA	TRBV6-4	TRBJ2-5	ASSDGLGTTQY
many	NA	TRBV30	TRBJ2-7	AWSEQGSYEQY
many	NA	TRBV11-2	TRBJ1-2	ASSLDWYKGNYGYT
many	NA	TRBV12-5	TRBJ1-5	ASGLGDPGAQPQH
many	NA	TRBV28	TRBJ2-5	ASSAPLGGLETQY
many	NA	TRBV28	TRBJ1-4	ASTLGGATNEKLF
many	NA	TRBV4-1	TRBJ2-5	ASSQDALGTQY
many	TRBD1	TRBV5-1	TRBJ1-4	ASSPFASGGNEKLF
many	NA	TRBV7-9	TRBJ2-5	ASSPSDGTQETQY
many	NA	TRBV11-1	TRBJ2-7	ASSSAYEQY
NA	NA	TRBV12-3/TRBV12-4	TRBJ2-2	ASSPGRNTGELF
many	TRBD2	TRBV5-1	TRBJ2-6	ASSLDSGGSSGANVLT
many	TRBD1	TRBV14	TRBJ1-2	ASSQAAPGQEYGYT
large	NA	TRBV19	TRBJ1-1	ASANREGTEAF
many	TRBD1	TRBV19	TRBJ1-2	ASNRDRGIYGYT
NA	NA	TRBV12-3/TRBV12-4	TRBJ1-2	ASSPQGIDYGYT
many	NA	TRBV11-2	TRBJ2-1	ASSLGGGQALQQF
NA	TRBD1	TRBV28	TRBJ2-2	ASTYRDRAVGELF
many	TRBD2	TRBV11-3	TRBJ2-3	ASSLGTSGGGSTDTQY
many	NA	TRBV28	TRBJ1-2	ASSLVSLSGENYGYT
NA	TRBD2	TRBV11-2	TRBJ2-7	ASSLYSSGNFHEQY
NA	NA	TRBV5-1	TRBJ1-2	ASSLDYRVYGYT
many	TRBD1	TRBV2	TRBJ1-2	ASRQGDGYT
many	TRBD1	TRBV10-3	TRBJ2-1	AISEGTGVGEQF
NA	NA	TRBV19	TRBJ1-2	APRDGGRPASDYGYT
many	NA	TRBV3-1	TRBJ2-2	ASSLLTGELF
many	NA	TRBV4-1	TRBJ2-3	ASSPEKSGRTDTQY